These 15 T cell receptor beta chains were all obtained from the same sample, sequenced in a study of T cells after yellow fever vaccination (dated by TCRdb to 2018 to 2020). Sample treatment or condition, as interpreted from the label and publication: live attenuated yellow fever vaccine strain. Receptor libraries were prepared by 5' RACE. The sequencing machine was an Illumina HiSeq 2500. The raw public data were reprocessed by TCRdb itself: fastp quality trimming at Q25, MiXCR clonotype calling, in-frame beta chains only. Every entry covers one CDR3 protein and lists the most common genes and DNA from its rows. Within this sample are almost 30,000 distinct CDR3 sequences, with over 4.5% of them counted one time only. The ten biggest clones cover 35% to 45% of the sample. Sample: CD8+ T cells sorted from PBMCs, taken 10 days after the yellow fever booster vaccination. The receptors originated from a man aged 25-40 years who received the YFV17D yellow fever vaccine.

This clonotype was counted many times. As DNA, the CDR3 is TGCAGCGTGACGACAGGGGTTGGCGGGGAGCTGTTTTTT. Amino acids: CSVTTGVGGELFF. This sequence joins TRBV29-1 and TRBJ2-2, with 8 nucleotides matching TRBD1. With 6 bases clipped from V and 7 bases from J, the junction kept 7 bases outside the gene matches. Germline CDR1 reads SQVTM; CDR2 reads ANQGSEA. The CDR3 runs to 13 residues.

This clonotype was recorded at least ten times. The chain combines TRBV12-3 or TRBV12-4 with TRBJ2-1; D might be TRBD2 (5 bases). The CDR3 runs 16 residues. Trimming cost V 2 bases and J 2 bases, with 13 bases left between them. CDR3: CASSLSPGNTYNEQFF. The CDR3 coding sequence is TGTGCCAGCAGTTTATCCCCCGGGAATACCTACAATGAGCAGTTCTTC.

The gene calls are TRBV30 and TRBJ2-3; TRBD2 matches 10 bases. The V gene's germline CDR1 is GTSNPN and CDR2 SVGIG (reference sequence). V dropped 4 bases and J dropped 2; count of bases not matched to a gene: 6. This CDR3 spans 15 amino acids. The CDR3 protein is CAWTPLAGVTDTQYF. CDR3 DNA: TGTGCCTGGACCCCCCTAGCGGGAGTCACAGATACGCAGTATTTT.

In its sample, this clonotype was seen many times. The V gene is TRBV7-2, the J gene TRBJ2-7, with 7 bases aligning to TRBD2. This CDR3 is built from 16 residues. V lost 9 bases, J lost 1 base, and 15 bases stayed unmatched. CDR1 is SGHTA and CDR2 is FQGNSA in the germline V gene. CDR3 DNA: TGTGCCAGTCCTACCCCTGCCGGGGGGTCTTCCTACGAGCAGTACTTC. This encodes CASPTPAGGSSYEQYF.

The sample holds many counts of this clonotype. The CDR3 protein is CASSYPDKSYEQYF. CDR3 in DNA: TGTGCCAGCAGCTACCCGGACAAAAGCTACGAGCAGTACTTC. This chain uses TRBV7-9 with TRBJ2-7; a weak D match, TRBD1 (5 bases). V gave up 4 bases and J gave up 3 bases, with 13 bases separating them. The CDR3 runs to 14 residues. Germline-derived CDR1 and CDR2 are SEHNR and FQNEAQ (reference sequence).

This chain uses TRBV28 with TRBJ2-5, with 9 bases aligning to TRBD1. V dropped 6 bases and J dropped 4; count of bases not matched to a gene: 15. The CDR3 is 17 amino acids. Germline V gives CDR1 MDHEN, CDR2 SYDVKM. CDR3 bases: TGTGCCAGCAGCCCCGGGACAGGGTATTCAACTGGAGAGACCCAGTACTTC. Translated: CASSPGTGYSTGETQYF.

This clonotype was detected many times. V gene TRBV20-1 combines with J gene TRBJ1-1; D not resolved. The CDR3 has 20 amino acids. CDR1 is DFQATT, CDR2 SNEGSKA, per germline (reference sequence). The V gene lost 2 bases and the J gene lost 0 bases, with 28 bases spanning the gap. This CDR3 reads CSARNPGSSINPLMNTEAFF. CDR3 in DNA: TGCAGTGCTAGAAACCCCGGGTCCTCCATAAATCCCCTCATGAACACTGAAGCTTTCTTT.

This clonotype was picked up many times. Written as DNA, the CDR3 is TGTGCCAGCAGAGGGACAGGGAAGTATGGCTACACCTTC. This translates into CASRGTGKYGYTF. The chain recombines TRBV2 with TRBJ1-2; 9 positions match TRBD1. Germline V gene data show CDR1 as SNHLY and CDR2 as FYNNEI. The length of the CDR3 is 13 residues. V shed 6 bases, J shed 5 bases, and the junction held 4 bases outside the gene matches.

This clonotype was observed at least ten times. The CDR3 DNA is TGTGCCAGCAGTCCGCCGGACCGGGCAATCGATGAGCAGTTCTTC. The encoded protein is CASSPPDRAIDEQFF. The J gene is TRBJ2-1, the V gene TRBV12-3 or TRBV12-4; no clear D. The V and J ends lost 5 bases and 8 bases respectively, with 19 bases between them. The CDR3 has 15 amino acids.

This clonotype was seen at least ten times. The chain recombines TRBV29-1 with TRBJ2-5, with a possible D match to TRBD1 (6 bases). The CDR3 runs to 13 residues. V shed 3 bases and J shed 9 bases, with 17 bases lying between them. Germline CDR1 reads SQVTM; CDR2 reads ANQGSEA. Written as DNA, the CDR3 is TGCAGCGTTGAGGGGACATCCTTAGGGGCCCAGTACTTC. Its translation: CSVEGTSLGAQYF.

In this sample, this clonotype turned up many times. The chain is built from TRBV9 and TRBJ1-4; D remains unclear. CDR1 is SGDLS and CDR2 is YYNGEE in the germline V gene. CDR3 size: 14 residues. V lost 7 bases and J lost 1, with 11 bases in between. The CDR3 loop is CASGPRGTNEKLFF. The CDR3, as DNA: TGTGCCAGCGGCCCCCGGGGAACTAATGAAAAACTGTTTTTT.

This clonotype has ten or more counts. The chain uses TRBV20-1 and TRBJ2-1; weak D call: TRBD2 (6 bases). This CDR3 has 14 residues. V gave up 3 bases and J gave up 9 bases, with 18 bases separating them. In germline, CDR1 is DFQATT, CDR2 SNEGSKA (reference sequence). The CDR3 nucleotides are TGCAGTGCTAGTAGTTTGGGCGGGAAGGCTGAGCAGTTCTTC. This sequence encodes CSASSLGGKAEQFF.

This clonotype was observed many times. The chain recombines TRBV20-1 with TRBJ2-3, with TRBD1 matching over 10 bases. The trim removed 6 bases at V and 4 bases at J, leaving 4 bases unmatched. This CDR3 has 13 amino acids. Per the germline V gene, CDR1 is DFQATT and CDR2 is SNEGSKA (reference sequence). CDR3 in amino acids: CSADRGPADTQYF. The CDR3 DNA reads as TGCAGTGCCGACAGGGGGCCGGCAGATACGCAGTATTTT.

This clonotype was recorded many times. For the CDR3, the DNA is TGTGCCATCAGTGAGTCCGGCAGCCAGCAAGAGACCCAGTACTTC. Its translation is CAISESGSQQETQYF. This chain connects TRBV10-3 to TRBJ2-5; D is unclear. V was cut by 0 bases and J by 2 bases, with 10 bases left in between. Germline V gene data show CDR1 as ENHRY and CDR2 as SYGVKD. The CDR3 spans 15 residues.

This clonotype appeared many times. J is TRBJ2-5 and V is TRBV7-8, with 13 nucleotides matching TRBD2. Germline assignment: CDR1 SGHVS and CDR2 FQNEAQ. J was trimmed by 5 bases and V by 5 bases; bases with no gene match: 5. The CDR3 runs 15 residues. This CDR3 reads CASSRGLAGVETQYF. As DNA, the CDR3 is TGTGCCAGCAGCCGAGGACTAGCGGGAGTTGAGACCCAGTACTTC.